The following is a T cell receptor beta chain sequence with its context. Its antigen is still unknown. The data stem from a study of T cell responses to AZD1222 COVID-19 vaccine. Second-dose groups at about 4 or about 12 weeks were pooled. General study results and limits: Spike regions recognized by vaccine-associated CD4 TCRs spanned the protein, led by 160-218 and 743-854. It should be noted that donors were predominantly white British and more often female, and clonal diversity was possibly underestimated. No repertoire was sampled before or during the peak T cell response, only after it.

The table came from immunoSEQ multiplex PCR; TCRdb's copy has only in-frame clones and leaves some out. In the table there are approximately 110,000 clones, about 85% of which are singletons. The CDR3 runs to 16 residues. CDR1 is LNHNV and CDR2 is YYDKDF in the germline V gene (reference sequence). The V segment lost 1 base and the J segment 0 bases; nucleotides outside the gene matches: 5. The clonotype was recovered from an adult who received the AZD1222 COVID-19 vaccine. This chain uses TRBV15 with TRBJ2-5, with 7 bases fitting TRBD1. Here the sequenced sample was peripheral blood, taken 28 days after the second AZD1222 dose. As DNA, the CDR3 is TGTGCCACCAGCAGAGCGGCAGGGGGAAACCAAGAGACCCAGTACTTC. This encodes CATSRAAGGNQETQYF.